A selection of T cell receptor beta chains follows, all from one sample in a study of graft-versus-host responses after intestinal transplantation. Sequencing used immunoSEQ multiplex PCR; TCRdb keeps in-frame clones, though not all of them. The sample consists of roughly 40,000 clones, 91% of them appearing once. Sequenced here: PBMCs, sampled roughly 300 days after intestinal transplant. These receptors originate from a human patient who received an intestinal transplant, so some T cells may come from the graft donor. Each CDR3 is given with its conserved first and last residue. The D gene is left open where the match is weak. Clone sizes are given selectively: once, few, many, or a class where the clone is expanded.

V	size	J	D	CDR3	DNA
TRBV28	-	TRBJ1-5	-	CASVHVSNQPQHF	TGTGCCAGCGTACACGTAAGCAATCAGCCCCAGCATTTT
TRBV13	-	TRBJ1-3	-	CASSLGGPSSGNTIYF	TGTGCCAGCAGCTTAGGGGGGCCGAGCTCTGGAAACACCATATATTTT
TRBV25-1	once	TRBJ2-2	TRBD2	CASSEWGGGLGNTGELFF	TGTGCCAGCAGTGAATGGGGAGGCGGACTAGGGAACACCGGGGAGCTGTTTTTT
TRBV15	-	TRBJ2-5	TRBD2	CATSRDLPSGDGETQYF	TGTGCCACCAGCAGAGATTTGCCTAGCGGGGATGGTGAGACCCAGTACTTC
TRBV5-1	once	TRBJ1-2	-	CASSLLTGAYGYTF	TGCGCCAGCAGCCTCCTCACAGGCGCCTATGGCTACACCTTC
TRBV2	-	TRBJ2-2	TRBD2	CASSEGGSGGRELFF	TGTGCCAGCAGTGAAGGTGGTAGCGGGGGGCGGGAGCTGTTTTTT
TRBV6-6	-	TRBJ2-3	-	CASFRGASTDTQYF	TGTGCCAGCTTCAGGGGAGCTAGCACAGATACGCAGTATTTT
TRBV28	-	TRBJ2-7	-	CASSLPLGWQNEQYF	TGTGCCAGCAGTTTACCCCTAGGTTGGCAGAACGAGCAGTACTTC
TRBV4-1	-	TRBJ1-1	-	CASSQEFWGGPPSNTEAFF	TGCGCCAGCAGCCAAGAATTCTGGGGGGGACCCCCCTCGAACACTGAAGCTTTCTTT
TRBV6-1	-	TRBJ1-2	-	CASSEANYGYTF	TGTGCCAGCAGTGAAGCGAACTATGGCTACACCTTC
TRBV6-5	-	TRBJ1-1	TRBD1	CASSPGTDTEAFF	TGTGCCAGCAGCCCTGGGACAGACACTGAAGCTTTCTTT
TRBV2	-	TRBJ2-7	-	CASSEVARGDYEQYF	TGTGCCAGCAGTGAAGTGGCCAGAGGGGACTACGAGCAGTACTTC
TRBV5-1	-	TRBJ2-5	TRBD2	CASSSPGLAKPQETQYF	TGCGCCAGCAGCTCGCCGGGACTAGCGAAACCTCAAGAGACCCAGTACTTC
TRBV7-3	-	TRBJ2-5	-	CASSPDPQETQYF	TGTGCCAGCAGCCCGGACCCCCAAGAGACCCAGTACTTC
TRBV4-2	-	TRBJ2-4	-	CASSQDVTGLIAKNIQYF	TGTGCCAGCAGCCAAGATGTGACAGGCCTTATAGCCAAAAACATTCAGTACTTC
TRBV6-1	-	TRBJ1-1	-	CASKYRDTEAFF	TGTGCCAGCAAGTACAGAGACACTGAAGCTTTCTTT
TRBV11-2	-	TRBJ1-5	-	CASSQNTYQPQHF	TGTGCCAGCAGCCAGAACACCTATCAGCCCCAGCATTTT
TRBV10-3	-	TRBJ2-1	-	CATQAGMSSYNEQFF	TGTGCCACTCAGGCAGGAATGAGCTCCTACAATGAGCAGTTCTTC
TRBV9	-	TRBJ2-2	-	CASSVISGNTGELFF	TGTGCCAGCAGCGTAATATCGGGGAACACCGGGGAGCTGTTTTTT
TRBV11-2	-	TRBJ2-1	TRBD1	CASSGQGATEQFF	TGTGCCAGCAGCGGACAGGGGGCAACTGAGCAGTTCTTC
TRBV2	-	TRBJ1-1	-	CASMGSRSNTEAFF	TGTGCCAGCATGGGCTCCAGGTCGAACACTGAAGCTTTCTTT
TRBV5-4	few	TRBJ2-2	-	CASSQQGINTGELFF	TGTGCCAGCAGCCAACAGGGAATAAACACCGGGGAGCTGTTTTTT
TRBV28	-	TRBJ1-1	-	CASSSRQALVIF	TGTGCCAGCAGTTCCAGACAGGCTCTGGTGATCTTT
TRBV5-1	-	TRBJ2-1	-	CASAINDNEQFF	TGCGCCAGCGCGATTAATGACAATGAGCAGTTCTTC
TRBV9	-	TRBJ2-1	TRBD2	CASSKLAGGYNEQFF	TGTGCCAGCAGCAAGCTAGCGGGGGGTTACAATGAGCAGTTCTTC
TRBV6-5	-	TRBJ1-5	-	CASRDKRGRQPQHF	TGTGCCAGCAGGGATAAACGCGGGCGTCAGCCCCAGCATTTT
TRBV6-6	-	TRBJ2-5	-	CASSYSITRLETQYF	TGTGCCAGCAGTTACTCGATAACTAGATTGGAGACCCAGTACTTC
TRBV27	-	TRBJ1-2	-	CASSLGVGGNGYTF	TGTGCCAGCAGTTTGGGGGTCGGCGGGAATGGCTACACCTTC
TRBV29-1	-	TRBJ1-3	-	CSASSGNTIYF	TGCAGCGCTTCTTCTGGAAACACCATATATTTT
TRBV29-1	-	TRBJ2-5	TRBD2	CSVISGGETQYF	TGCAGCGTCATTAGCGGGGGAGAGACCCAGTACTTC
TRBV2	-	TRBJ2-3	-	CASSEGGDTQYF	TGTGCCAGCAGTGAAGGAGGAGATACGCAGTATTTT
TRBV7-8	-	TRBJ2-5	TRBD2	CASSYITYRVEGSGRETQYF	TGTGCCAGCAGCTACATCACCTACAGGGTAGAGGGTAGCGGGAGAGAGACCCAGTACTTC
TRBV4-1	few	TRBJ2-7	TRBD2	CASSQSNLGTSGPYEQYF	TGCGCCAGCAGCCAATCAAACTTAGGGACTAGCGGACCCTACGAGCAGTACTTC
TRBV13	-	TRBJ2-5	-	CASSLKETQYF	TGTGCCAGCAGCTTAAAAGAGACCCAGTACTTC
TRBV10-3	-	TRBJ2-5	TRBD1	CAISAQGAQETQYF	TGTGCCATCAGTGCACAGGGGGCACAAGAGACCCAGTACTTC
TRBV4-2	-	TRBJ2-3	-	CASSQDMGGGADTQYF	TGTGCCAGCAGCCAAGATATGGGAGGGGGCGCAGATACGCAGTATTTT
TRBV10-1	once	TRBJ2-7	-	CASSDRLGVTPYEQYF	TGCGCCAGCAGCGATAGGTTGGGGGTGACACCGTACGAGCAGTACTTC
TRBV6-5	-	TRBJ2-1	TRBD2	CASSYSGTSVYNEQFF	TGTGCCAGCAGTTACTCCGGGACTAGCGTTTACAATGAGCAGTTCTTC
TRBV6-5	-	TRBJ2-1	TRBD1	CASSLTGNEQFF	TGTGCCAGCAGCCTGACAGGGAATGAGCAGTTCTTC
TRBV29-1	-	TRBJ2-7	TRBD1	CSASDRTYEQYF	TGCAGCGCCTCGGACAGGACCTACGAGCAGTACTTC